The 22 T cell receptor beta chains listed next were all sequenced from one sample in a study of tumor-infiltrating lymphocytes in localized non-small cell lung cancer. Sequenced by immunoSEQ multiplex PCR; TCRdb stores in-frame clones only, minus some. Among fewer than 12,000 clones listed, 63% were seen once. The sequencing sample was made of lung tumor tissue. The receptors stem from a human donor with non-small cell lung cancer.

The chain recombines TRBV6-5 with TRBJ2-7; 8 bases are shared with TRBD2. Germline V gene sequence: CDR1 MNHEY, CDR2 SVGAGI. The V segment lost 6 bases and the J segment 2 bases; nucleotides outside the gene matches: 3. The CDR3 is 13 amino acids. CDR3 in amino acids: CASRGLDTYEQYF. CDR3 DNA sequence: TGTGCCAGCAGGGGACTAGATACCTACGAGCAGTACTTC.

The chain employs TRBV5-1 and TRBJ1-2, with 7 nucleotides matching TRBD1. The germline gives CDR1 SGHRS, CDR2 YFSETQ. The CDR3 totals 13 residues. The ends lost 3 bases at V and 4 bases at J; junction bases unmatched: 3. Written as DNA, the CDR3 is TGCGCCAGCAGCTCCGGACAGGCCTATGGCTACACCTTC. Translated: CASSSGQAYGYTF.

This clone is medium-sized by share. This chain uses TRBV19 with TRBJ2-5; D remains unclear. Germline V gene sequence: CDR1 LNHDA, CDR2 SQIVND (reference sequence). The ends were cut back, 1 base at V and 4 bases at J, with 10 bases in the middle. CDR3 length equals 14 residues. Here the CDR3 DNA reads TGTGCCAGTAGTATAGTTGGCCGAGGAGAGACCCAGTACTTC. Its protein product is CASSIVGRGETQYF.

The chain recombines TRBV27 with TRBJ1-4, with unresolved D. The V gene lost 11 bases and the J gene lost 7 bases, with 2 bases spanning the gap. This CDR3 region has 8 residues. Germline CDR1 and CDR2: MNHEY and SMNVEV (reference sequence). The DNA of the CDR3 is TGTGCCGTTGAAAAACTGTTTTTT. Its protein product is CAVEKLFF.

A note on this clone: The junction departs from the called germline gene at one end, perhaps through a read error. The CDR3 sequence: CASSFLQGASMTPVF. In DNA, the CDR3 is TGTGCCAGCAGCTTTCTTCAGGGGGCGTCAATGACCCCAGTCTTC. The chain employs TRBV7-9 and TRBJ2-1, with 8 nucleotides matching TRBD1. CDR1 SEHNR and CDR2 FQNEAQ come from the germline V gene (reference sequence). This CDR3 contains 15 residues.

This clone has a single count. The gene calls are TRBV9 and TRBJ2-1; 10 bases are a match to TRBD1. Germline V gene data show CDR1 as SGDLS and CDR2 as YYNGEE. This CDR3 comprises 16 residues. The V segment lost 0 bases and the J segment 5 bases; nucleotides outside the gene matches: 5. The CDR3 sequence is CASSVGMDRGDNEQFF. CDR3 nucleotides: TGTGCCAGCAGCGTAGGTATGGACAGGGGGGACAATGAGCAGTTCTTC.

In this sample, this clone turned up a few times. The chain combines TRBV5-5 with TRBJ1-6; D gene uncertain. Looked up from germline, CDR1 is SGHKS and CDR2 is YYEKEE (reference sequence). V was shortened by 1 base and J by 4 bases, with 12 bases between the two germline ends. The CDR3 consists of 16 residues. CDR3 sequence reads: CASSLQDGNYNSPLHF. The CDR3 DNA sequence: TGTGCCAGCAGCTTGCAGGACGGGAATTATAATTCACCCCTCCACTTT.

This clone was counted between two and nine times. This CDR3 is CASSVVSGLAFPGELFF. CDR3 sequence (DNA): TGCGCCAGCAGCGTGGTATCGGGACTAGCATTCCCCGGGGAGCTGTTTTTT. This chain links TRBV5-1 with TRBJ2-2; TRBD2 agrees at 9 bases. Germline CDR1 reads SGHRS; CDR2 reads YFSETQ. The CDR3 extends over 17 amino acids. After removal of 4 bases from V and 6 bases from J, the junction contained 13 bases not matched to a gene.

The genes are TRBV5-4 and TRBJ1-5, with D perhaps TRBD1 (5 bases). Trimming left V 0 bases short and J 7 bases short, with 8 bases between. CDR1 is SGHNT, CDR2 YYREEE, per germline (reference sequence). CDR3 length: 13 residues. CDR3 DNA sequence: TGTGCCAGCAGCTTGGACAGGTCCCAGCCCCAGCATTTT. It encodes CASSLDRSQPQHF.

This clone was seen just once. The chain has TRBV5-1 and TRBJ2-5; 10 bases line up with TRBD1. V lost 5 bases to trimming and J lost 2 bases; unmatched junction nucleotides: 18. CDR3 length: 19 residues. Germline V CDR1 and CDR2: SGHRS, YFSETQ. This CDR3 is CASRLTPGQGTRQQETQYF. CDR3 coding DNA: TGCGCCAGCAGGTTGACTCCGGGACAGGGGACGAGACAACAAGAGACCCAGTACTTC.

This clone was found a few times. The chain is built from TRBV10-2 and TRBJ1-2; 9 bases match TRBD1. The CDR3 has 13 amino acids. The V segment lost 5 bases and the J segment 7 bases; nucleotides outside the gene matches: 5. Germline CDR1 and CDR2: WSHSY and SAAADI. The CDR3 coding sequence is TGCGCCAGCAGTTGGACAGGGGATTTTGGCTACACCTTC. This translates into CASSWTGDFGYTF.

This clone was seen a handful of times. The chain joins TRBV5-6 to TRBJ2-1; D ambiguous. The CDR3 covers 11 residues. In germline, CDR1 is SGHDT, CDR2 YYEEEE. V shed 0 bases and J shed 6 bases, with 1 base lying between them. The CDR3 DNA is TGTGCCAGCAGCTTGGCCAATGAGCAGTTCTTC. Residues: CASSLANEQFF.

The CDR3 sequence: CASSSGDQSSPLHF. CDR3 in DNA: TGTGCCAGCAGCTCCGGGGACCAGAGTTCACCCCTCCACTTT. V usage is TRBV5-4 and J usage is TRBJ1-6; maybe TRBD1 (5 bases). Trimming took 3 bases from V and 9 from J, leaving 13 bases between them. This CDR3 spans 14 amino acids. Germline V gene sequence: CDR1 SGHNT, CDR2 YYREEE (reference sequence).

This sequence joins TRBV5-1 and TRBJ1-2; D is perhaps TRBD1 (6 bases). The CDR3 sequence is 14 residues long. The V end was cut by 0 bases, the J end by 3 bases, with 9 bases between. Germline V gives CDR1 SGHRS, CDR2 YFSETQ. The chain's CDR3 is CASSLGDIYYGYTF. The CDR3 DNA sequence: TGCGCCAGCAGCTTGGGGGACATCTACTATGGCTACACCTTC.

This clone was seen just once. The CDR3 sequence: CASSFMSGKLQETQYF. CDR3 in DNA: TGTGCCAGCAGCTTTATGAGTGGGAAGCTACAAGAGACCCAGTACTTC. V is TRBV11-2 and J is TRBJ2-5; D gene ambiguous. The CDR3 has 16 residues. Germline-derived CDR1 and CDR2 are SGHAT and FQNNGV. Trimming shortened V by 3 bases and J by 2 bases, and 16 bases separated the two germline ends.

The genes are TRBV7-9 and TRBJ1-1; possibly TRBD1 for D (6 bases). With 4 bases removed from V and 5 bases from J, the gap between germline ends came to 14 bases. The CDR3 has 14 amino acids. CDR1 is SEHNR, CDR2 FQNEAQ, per germline (reference sequence). The CDR3, as DNA: TGTGCCAGCAGCTCCCGCGGGGGGCGAACTGAAGCTTTCTTT. Protein: CASSSRGGRTEAFF.

The genes are TRBV5-1 and TRBJ1-1, with D possibly matching TRBD1 (5 bases). The germline V and J ends were trimmed by 1 base and 1 base, with 11 bases remaining between them. The germline V gene encodes CDR1 SGHRS and CDR2 YFSETQ. This CDR3 region has 15 residues. The CDR3 DNA sequence: TGCGCCAGCAGCTTGCAAGGGGCCCCGAACACTGAAGCTTTCTTT. This translates into CASSLQGAPNTEAFF.

This clone was detected once. The V and J genes are TRBV11-2 and TRBJ2-7; possible D gene TRBD1, 6 bases. CDR3 size: 15 residues. Per the germline V gene, CDR1 is SGHAT and CDR2 is FQNNGV. Trimming took off 0 bases at V and 3 bases at J, with 12 bases between the two ends. For the CDR3, the DNA is TGTGCCAGCAGCTTAGAAGAGGTACAGGGCTACGAGCAGTACTTC. Encoded protein: CASSLEEVQGYEQYF.

The V gene is TRBV18, the J gene TRBJ1-1; D is possibly TRBD1 (5 bases). The CDR3 loop spans 16 amino acids. The V gene's germline CDR1 is KGHSH and CDR2 LQKENI. With 1 base removed from V and 10 bases from J, the gap between germline ends came to 22 bases. CDR3 amino acids: CASSPLSTGTQVTAFF. CDR3 coding DNA: TGTGCCAGCTCACCACTTTCTACCGGGACCCAAGTTACAGCTTTCTTT.

This rearrangement joins TRBV9 to TRBJ2-5; D not resolved. The CDR3 extends over 15 amino acids. Germline V gene sequence: CDR1 SGDLS, CDR2 YYNGEE. With 0 bases removed from V and 4 bases from J, the gap between germline ends came to 13 bases. The CDR3 DNA reads as TGTGCCAGCAGCGTAGATCCAGGACCCGGAGAGACCCAGTACTTC. It translates to CASSVDPGPGETQYF.

This sequence joins TRBV18 and TRBJ1-2; D possibly corresponds to TRBD1 (6 bases). Trimming took 3 bases from V and 3 from J, leaving 8 bases between them. This CDR3 comprises 13 residues. Germline V gene lookup returns CDR1 KGHSH and CDR2 LQKENI. CDR3 in amino acids: CASSPRGDYGYTF. The CDR3 nucleotides are TGTGCCAGCTCACCCAGGGGAGACTATGGCTACACCTTC.

CDR3 sequence: CASSLGQKLAKNIQYF. The DNA for the CDR3 is TGTGCCAGCAGCTTAGGTCAAAAACTAGCCAAAAACATTCAGTACTTC. This sequence joins TRBV5-8 and TRBJ2-4; the D is unclear. The CDR3 consists of 16 residues. Per the germline V gene, CDR1 is SGHTS and CDR2 is YDEGEE. V was cut by 2 bases and J by 0 bases, with 12 bases left in between.